This T cell receptor beta chain was found in a study of blood T cell repertoires in COVID-19. Overall study: COVID-19 samples from acute and convalescent phases originated in the United States, Italy and Spain. From T cells, B-cell-depleted T cells, or PBMCs came the material, which was cDNA or gDNA.

Trimming removed 5 bases from V and 11 bases from J, with 15 bases in between. Germline assignment: CDR1 SEHNR and CDR2 FQNEAQ (reference sequence). The length of the CDR3 is 12 residues. Methods used by the authors: For nucleated cells, counts were estimated from reference gene primer amplification. Sequencing was performed with immunoSEQ multiplex PCR; in TCRdb, only in-frame clones are kept and a portion is missing. V and J calls plus clone size are reproduced from that table; the DNA served to infer D and trimming. The sample consists of 160,000 or so clones, roughly 75% of them appearing once. The chain recombines TRBV7-9 with TRBJ1-1; possible D gene TRBD1, 5 bases. The specimen sequenced was peripheral blood. The TCR comes from a man between 65 and 85 years old with active or convalescent COVID-19. CDR3 amino acids: CASSAPGWYAFF. The CDR3 DNA reads as TGTGCCAGCAGCGCACCAGGGTGGTACGCTTTCTTT.